This TCR beta chain was obtained from a study of cytomegalovirus exposure and HLA in healthy donors. Worth noting for this clone: No antigen is known for it.

CDR1 LGHNA and CDR2 YSLEER come from the germline V gene. The CDR3 extends over 14 amino acids. Trimming took 4 bases from V and 8 from J; bases not matched to a gene: 6. Study conclusions and caveats: Rare TCR sequences predominated, though certain public TCRs were found in many donors.

The primer mix had 60 Vbeta and 13 Jbeta primers. Clones were read by immunoSEQ multiplex PCR, and TCRdb kept only the in-frame ones, dropping some. The repertoire holds around 120,000 clones, with over 70% as singletons. The material sequenced was PBMCs. The clonotype was recovered from a woman aged 50 to 60 in good health and CMV-seropositive. The V gene is TRBV4-3, the J gene TRBJ2-1; 9 bases are a match to TRBD2. CDR3 sequence reads: CASSLYERGDEQFF. In nucleotides, the CDR3 is TGCGCCAGCAGCCTTTACGAGCGGGGGGATGAGCAGTTCTTC.